The present TCR beta chain was sequenced within a study of neoadjuvant nivolumab and ipilimumab in lung cancer. Overall study results and limits: Only two of four nivolumab-treated tumors gained richness and clonality by surgery. Higher pretherapy blood TCR richness went with higher resected-tumor richness. TCR richness and clonality were higher in tumors than adjacent uninvolved lung.

TCRdb keeps only in-frame clones here, not all; method: immunoSEQ multiplex PCR. This repertoire shows 10,000 to 15,000 clones, 90% to 96% found once; its top ten account for 2% to 3%. The ends were cut back, 7 bases at V and 2 bases at J, with 12 bases in the middle. This CDR3 has 14 residues. Germline V gene data show CDR1 as MDHEN and CDR2 as SYDVKM. This clone was found once. Its antigen is unidentified. This rearrangement joins TRBV28 to TRBJ2-1; D might be TRBD2 (6 bases). The sequences come from peripheral blood, collected after neoadjuvant nivolumab, alone or with ipilimumab, at or shortly before surgery. The clonotype was recovered from an adult with non-small cell lung cancer. The CDR3 sequence: CASITGSAYNEQFF. As DNA, the CDR3 is TGTGCCAGCATCACCGGGAGTGCCTACAATGAGCAGTTCTTC. Filled out from reference TRBV28 and TRBJ2-1, the complete variable domain reads DVKVTQSSRYLVKRTGEKVFLECVQDMDHENMFWYRQDPGLGLRLIYFSYDVKMKEKGDIPEGYSVSREKKERFSLILESASTNQTSMYLCASITGSAYNEQFFGPGTRLTVL.